This note documents a single T cell receptor (beta chain) sequence. The data originate from a study of blood T cell repertoires in COVID-19. For the study at large: From the United States, Italy and Spain came samples of acute and convalescent COVID-19. From T cells, B-cell-depleted T cells, or PBMCs came the material, which was cDNA or gDNA.

Germline V CDR1 and CDR2: SGHRS, YFSETQ. Trimming removed 2 bases from V and 6 bases from J, with 18 bases in between. This CDR3 contains 15 residues. The table came from immunoSEQ multiplex PCR; TCRdb's copy has only in-frame clones and leaves some out. The data show 100,000 to 120,000 clones, over 65% seen once. This receptor was obtained from a woman older than 75 with acute or convalescent COVID-19. Sequenced material: peripheral blood. The chain links TRBV5-1 to TRBJ2-7; D perhaps matches TRBD1 (9 bases). The chain's CDR3 is CASSFSGTGRLEQYF. The CDR3 DNA reads as TGCGCCAGCAGCTTTAGCGGGACAGGGCGACTCGAGCAGTACTTC.